Presented here are 30 T cell receptor beta chains from one specimen sequenced in a study of cytomegalovirus exposure and HLA in healthy donors (dated by TCRdb to about 2017). The library was built by means of the immunoSEQ multiplex PCR assay. The multiplex PCR relied on a mix of 60 forward primers for TCR Vbeta segments and 13 reverse primers for TCR Jbeta segments. In TCRdb, the immuneACCESS table is reduced to in-frame sequences with V and J assigned. These tables do not hold every clone; where another copy was compared, an unresolved V gene accounts for under half, and the others remain unexplained. A total of about 95,000 clones appear in this sample, around three quarters of them only once. The top ten clones comprise just over 8% of the sample. Specimen: PBMCs. These receptors came from a man aged 55 to 70 in good health and CMV-seronegative.

The J gene is TRBJ2-5, the V gene TRBV28; D is unresolved. Trimming removed 5 bases from V and 9 bases from J, with 10 bases in between. The CDR3 length is 11 residues. Germline lookup yields CDR1 MDHEN and CDR2 SYDVKM. The CDR3 DNA is TGTGCCAGCAGTCCAAACCGGGCCCAGTACTTC. Translation gives CASSPNRAQYF.

This clone was observed a handful of times. CDR3 sequence (DNA): TGCAGCGTTGTTTTAGGGGGGGACTATGGCTACACCTTC. Translating it yields CSVVLGGDYGYTF. The V call is TRBV29-1, the J call TRBJ1-2; D is perhaps TRBD1 (6 bases). The CDR3 has 13 residues. Germline CDR1 and CDR2: SQVTM and ANQGSEA. V was shortened by 4 bases and J by 3 bases, with 12 bases between the two germline ends.

The V gene is TRBV5-4, the J gene TRBJ1-2, with 7 bases fitting TRBD1. Trimming at V came to 4 bases and at J to 5 bases, leaving 5 bases not matched to a gene. CDR1 and CDR2 (germline): SGHNT, YYREEE (reference sequence). The CDR3 runs 13 residues. CDR3: CASSTTGFYGYTF. Here the CDR3 DNA reads TGTGCCAGCAGCACGACAGGGTTTTATGGCTACACCTTC.

CDR3 protein: CASSYSTLRVGTQYF. The CDR3, as DNA: TGTGCCAGCAGTTACTCAACCCTGAGGGTGGGGACCCAGTACTTC. V is TRBV6-5 and J is TRBJ2-5, with D maybe TRBD2 (5 bases). Germline-derived CDR1 and CDR2 are MNHEY and SVGAGI. The V and J ends lost 0 bases and 7 bases respectively, with 15 bases between them. This CDR3 contains 15 residues.

The chain joins TRBV7-2 to TRBJ2-1; a weak D match, TRBD2 (5 bases). V gave up 5 bases and J gave up 7 bases, with 9 bases separating them. The germline CDR1 and CDR2 sequences are SGHTA and FQGNSA. The CDR3 contains 12 residues. CDR3 region: CASSPEVNEQFF. CDR3 in DNA: TGTGCCAGCAGCCCGGAGGTTAATGAGCAGTTCTTC.

The chain couples TRBV5-1 to TRBJ2-1; a possible D gene is TRBD1 (7 bases). Germline values: CDR1 SGHRS, CDR2 YFSETQ. Trimming pared 0 bases from V and 7 bases from J, leaving 14 bases between. The CDR3 has 15 amino acids. Here the CDR3 reads CASSLGGGGPNEQFF. Here the CDR3 DNA reads TGCGCCAGCAGCTTGGGAGGAGGGGGCCCTAATGAGCAGTTCTTC.

The chain has TRBV14 and TRBJ2-5, with a weak D call TRBD2 (5 bases). V was trimmed by 4 bases and J by 1 base, leaving 7 bases between them. The CDR3 consists of 13 residues. Germline CDR1 reads SGHDN; CDR2 reads FVKESK. The CDR3 sequence is CASSRGLQETQYF. CDR3 nucleotides: TGTGCCAGCAGCCGCGGGCTCCAAGAGACCCAGTACTTC.

The rearrangement joins TRBV5-6 to TRBJ2-2; D is perhaps TRBD1 (5 bases). Germline V gene sequence: CDR1 SGHDT, CDR2 YYEEEE. The CDR3 is made up of 16 amino acids. With 9 bases removed from V and 5 bases from J, the gap between germline ends came to 23 bases. The CDR3 DNA reads TGTGCCAACACGCTGACAGACACCAGTCGAACCGGGGAGCTGTTTTTT. It is translated as CANTLTDTSRTGELFF.

The chain has TRBV4-1 and TRBJ2-7; TRBD1 matches 10 bases. The CDR3 is 16 residues long. The V segment lost 4 bases and the J segment 2 bases; nucleotides outside the gene matches: 8. CDR1 and CDR2 (germline): MGHRA, YSYEKL. The CDR3 bases are TGCGCCAGCAGCCTTTCAAGGACAGGGGGGCCCTACGAGCAGTACTTC. Amino acids: CASSLSRTGGPYEQYF.

This clone was seen just once. This chain links TRBV5-4 with TRBJ2-1; D is perhaps TRBD1 (6 bases). V was clipped by 2 bases and J by 6 bases, with 18 bases between them. The CDR3 totals 16 residues. Germline V gene lookup returns CDR1 SGHNT and CDR2 YYREEE (reference sequence). The CDR3 protein is CASSLGTGSGTNEQFF. Here the CDR3 DNA reads TGTGCCAGCAGCTTAGGCACAGGGTCCGGTACCAATGAGCAGTTCTTC.

CDR3 protein: CSALFAEAFF. For the CDR3, the DNA is TGCAGCGCTCTTTTCGCTGAAGCTTTCTTT. This chain uses TRBV29-1 with TRBJ1-1; no definite D call. This CDR3 has 10 amino acids. CDR1 SQVTM and CDR2 ANQGSEA come from the germline V gene. Trimming stripped 7 bases from V and 6 bases from J, with 9 bases between.

The chain carries TRBV9 and TRBJ2-1, with TRBD2 matching 8 bases. CDR1 is SGDLS and CDR2 is YYNGEE in the germline V gene. This CDR3 spans 15 amino acids. Unmatched junction bases numbered 8, after V lost 2 bases and J lost 7 bases. The CDR3 spells CASSVGGTSLNEQFF. In DNA, the CDR3 is TGTGCCAGCAGCGTCGGGGGGACTAGTTTAAATGAGCAGTTCTTC.

The chain joins TRBV28 to TRBJ2-7; 7 nucleotides match TRBD1. CDR3 length: 18 residues. Germline V CDR1 and CDR2: MDHEN, SYDVKM. With 2 bases clipped from V and 7 bases from J, the junction kept 20 bases outside the gene matches. CDR3 in DNA: TGTGCCAGCAGTTTAGCTTCGAGTCACGGGACCCAACAGGGGGAGCAGTACTTC. Translating gives CASSLASSHGTQQGEQYF.

The chain recombines TRBV14 with TRBJ2-7; D unresolved. V lost 10 bases to trimming and J lost 2 bases, with 18 bases between them. Germline V gene data show CDR1 as SGHDN and CDR2 as FVKESK. The CDR3 spans 14 residues. CDR3 coding DNA: TGTGCCATCACCCTGCGGATCCTAACCTACGAGCAGTACTTC. Residues: CAITLRILTYEQYF.

The chain recombines TRBV7-2 with TRBJ2-4; D unclear. Trimming pared 5 bases from V and 8 bases from J, leaving 13 bases between. This CDR3 contains 13 residues. Germline V CDR1 and CDR2: SGHTA, FQGNSA. CDR3 bases: TGTGCCAGCAGCACTCGACTGGCGGACATTCAGTACTTC. Amino acid sequence: CASSTRLADIQYF. Full variable domain (missing parts from reference TRBV7-2 and TRBJ2-4): GAGVSQSPSNKVTEKGKDVELRCDPISGHTALYWYRQSLGQGLEFLIYFQGNSAPDKSGLPSDRFSAERTGGSVSTLTIQRTQQEDSAVYLCASSTRLADIQYFGAGTRLSVL.

The genes are TRBV7-9 and TRBJ2-3; the D gene is possibly TRBD1 (5 bases). CDR1 SEHNR and CDR2 FQNEAQ come from the germline V gene (reference sequence). The CDR3 has 16 amino acids. Trimming took 2 bases from V and 4 from J, leaving 16 bases between them. DNA of the CDR3: TGTGCCAGCAGCTTAATTCAGGGCCAAGGGGCAGATACGCAGTATTTT. This codes for CASSLIQGQGADTQYF.

This rearrangement joins TRBV5-6 to TRBJ2-1; TRBD1 matches at 8 bases. The CDR3 contains 11 residues. V lost 4 bases, J lost 10 bases, and 1 base stayed unmatched. Germline-derived CDR1 and CDR2 are SGHDT and YYEEEE. CDR3 nucleotide sequence: TGTGCCAGCAGCCGGACAGGGGAGCAGTTCTTC. This translates into CASSRTGEQFF.

The chain joins TRBV7-9 to TRBJ1-3; D is unclear. The V and J ends lost 6 bases and 1 base respectively, with 16 bases between them. Germline CDR1 SEHNR, CDR2 FQNEAQ (reference sequence). This CDR3 comprises 16 residues. The CDR3: CASRSNTQESGNTIYF. As DNA, the CDR3 is TGTGCCAGCAGATCAAATACTCAGGAATCTGGAAACACCATATATTTT. The full variable domain, with the rest looked up from reference TRBV7-9 and TRBJ1-3, is DTGVSQNPRHKITKRGQNVTFRCDPISEHNRLYWYRQTLGQGPEFLTYFQNEAQLEKSRLLSDRFSAERPKGSFSTLEIQRTEQGDSAMYLCASRSNTQESGNTIYFGEGSWLTVV.

The CDR3 DNA is TGTGCCAGCAGCCAGGACAGCTCCACTGAAGCTTTCTTT. Residues: CASSQDSSTEAFF. The J gene is TRBJ1-1, the V gene TRBV5-4; possible D gene TRBD1, 6 bases. Trimming shortened V by 4 bases and J by 4 bases, and 11 bases separated the two germline ends. The length of the CDR3 is 13 residues. CDR1 is SGHNT, CDR2 YYREEE, per germline (reference sequence).

The J gene is TRBJ1-2, the V gene TRBV19; the D is unclear. Trimming cost V 6 bases and J 6 bases, with 26 bases left between them. There are 17 residues in the CDR3. Germline CDR1 is LNHDA and CDR2 is SQIVND (reference sequence). CDR3 region: CASSVDDDTLIIHGYTF. The CDR3, as DNA: TGTGCCAGTAGCGTCGATGACGACACACTTATTATTCATGGCTACACCTTC. The variable domain in full, completed from reference TRBV19 and TRBJ1-2, reads DGGITQSPKYLFRKEGQNVTLSCEQNLNHDAMYWYRQDPGQGLRLIYYSQIVNDFQKGDIAEGYSVSREKKESFPLTVTSAQKNPTAFYLCASSVDDDTLIIHGYTFGSGTRLTVV.

V is TRBV9 and J is TRBJ2-2; 10 nucleotides align to TRBD2. The J segment lost 4 bases and the V segment lost 0 bases, leaving 6 bases of the junction unmatched. CDR3 length equals 17 residues. The germline V gene has CDR1 SGDLS and CDR2 YYNGEE. The CDR3 DNA reads TGTGCCAGCAGCGTAGCCGCACTAGCGGGGTCCACCGGGGAGCTGTTTTTT. Translating it yields CASSVAALAGSTGELFF.

This sequence joins TRBV5-1 and TRBJ2-1; TRBD2 matches at 16 bases. Per the germline V gene, CDR1 is SGHRS and CDR2 is YFSETQ. The CDR3 runs to 17 residues. J was trimmed by 4 bases and V by 5 bases; bases with no gene match: 6. In DNA form, the CDR3 reads TGCGCCAGCAGGGAAGGGACTAGCGGGAGGGATTACAATGAGCAGTTCTTC. Translated: CASREGTSGRDYNEQFF.

This chain joins TRBV19 and TRBJ2-1; D gene unclear. Trimming took 5 bases from V and 2 from J, leaving 13 bases between them. CDR3 length equals 15 residues. Germline values: CDR1 LNHDA, CDR2 SQIVND (reference sequence). CDR3 bases: TGTGCCAGTAGTCCCCGACTTACCCCCTACAATGAGCAGTTCTTC. Translation gives CASSPRLTPYNEQFF.

The J gene is TRBJ1-4, the V gene TRBV6-5; no firm D call. This CDR3 spans 14 amino acids. CDR1 and CDR2 (germline): MNHEY, SVGAGI. V was pared by 5 bases and J by 4 bases, with 11 bases between. The CDR3 is CASSGSGFNEKLFF. DNA of the CDR3: TGTGCCAGCAGTGGATCCGGGTTTAATGAAAAACTGTTTTTT.

The gene calls are TRBV14 and TRBJ2-5, with a tentative D call TRBD1 (5 bases). V was shortened by 4 bases and J by 4 bases, with 10 bases between the two germline ends. The CDR3 covers 13 residues. The V gene's germline CDR1 is SGHDN and CDR2 FVKESK. The chain's CDR3 is CASSRGVRETQYF. The CDR3 DNA reads TGTGCCAGCAGCCGGGGCGTCCGAGAGACCCAGTACTTC.

The gene calls are TRBV9 and TRBJ2-2, with a tentative D call TRBD2 (6 bases). V was clipped by 3 bases and J by 3 bases, with 15 bases between them. Germline V gene sequence: CDR1 SGDLS, CDR2 YYNGEE. This CDR3 region has 16 residues. DNA for the CDR3: TGTGCCAGCAGCGCAATGGGGGGAACCCACACCGGGGAGCTGTTTTTT. It translates to CASSAMGGTHTGELFF.

This clone was observed a handful of times. The chain carries TRBV19 and TRBJ2-1; D remains unclear. The V gene lost 3 bases and the J gene lost 0 bases, with 12 bases spanning the gap. The V gene's germline CDR1 is LNHDA and CDR2 SQIVND (reference sequence). This CDR3 comprises 16 residues. CDR3 protein: CASSMWAPSSYNEQFF. In DNA form, the CDR3 reads TGTGCCAGTAGTATGTGGGCACCGAGCTCCTACAATGAGCAGTTCTTC.

This chain uses TRBV2 with TRBJ1-3; 9 nucleotides match TRBD1. The CDR3 spans 13 residues. Germline values: CDR1 SNHLY, CDR2 FYNNEI. Trimming took 7 bases from V and 4 from J; bases not matched to a gene: 2. CDR3 amino acids: CASTDRGGNTIYF. In DNA form, the CDR3 reads TGTGCCAGCACGGACAGGGGAGGAAACACCATATATTTT.

This chain links TRBV29-1 with TRBJ2-1; 11 bases agree with TRBD2. V lost 7 bases and J lost 9; bases outside the gene matches: 8. This CDR3 comprises 13 residues. Germline V gene data show CDR1 as SQVTM and CDR2 as ANQGSEA. The CDR3 coding sequence is TGCAGCGGATATAGCGGGGGGGCGGGTGAGCAGTTCTTC. Residues: CSGYSGGAGEQFF.

The chain has TRBV23-1 and TRBJ1-4; weak D call: TRBD1 (6 bases). TRBV23-1 is an ORF, with its function uncertain. Between the trimmed V and J ends, which lost 4 bases and 1 base, there was a span of 13 bases. The CDR3 has 16 amino acids. The CDR3 here is CASSRISRGTNEKLFF. The CDR3 nucleotides read TGCGCCAGCAGTCGCATTTCCAGGGGAACTAATGAAAAACTGTTTTTT.